Below, 27 T cell receptor beta chains from the same sample are listed, as sequenced in a study of OX40 agonist ivuxolimab in advanced cancers. The protocol was immunoSEQ multiplex PCR, while the TCRdb copy is restricted to in-frame clones and leaves out a portion. The table shows under 65,000 clones, with about 85% occurring only once. The material sequenced was CD4+ or CD8+ T cells sorted from blood, taken in a trial of the OX40 agonist ivuxolimab. The receptors were gathered from an adult with an advanced solid tumor such as melanoma, head and neck, liver or kidney cancer.

This chain links TRBV5-6 with TRBJ1-1; D remains ambiguous. The V end lost 2 bases, the J end lost 8 bases, and 13 bases lay between the germline ends. The CDR3 loop spans 13 amino acids. Germline CDR1 and CDR2: SGHDT and YYEEEE. CDR3 sequence: CASSFLGLGEAFF. The CDR3 DNA sequence: TGTGCCAGCAGCTTTCTGGGGTTGGGGGAAGCTTTCTTT. Combining the CDR3 with reference TRBV5-6 and TRBJ1-1 gives the whole variable domain DAGVTQSPTHLIKTRGQQVTLRCSPKSGHDTVSWYQQALGQGPQFIFQYYEEEERQRGNFPDRFSGHQFPNYSSELNVNALLLGDSALYLCASSFLGLGEAFFGQGTRLTVV.

The rearrangement uses TRBV10-3 and TRBJ1-1; D is unresolved. This CDR3 region has 13 residues. The germline V gene encodes CDR1 ENHRY and CDR2 SYGVKD. Trimming took off 3 bases at V and 0 bases at J, with 5 bases between the two ends. DNA of the CDR3: TGTGCCATCAGTGACAGCTTGAACACTGAAGCTTTCTTT. The encoded protein is CAISDSLNTEAFF.

This clone was seen only a few times. The chain has TRBV6-1 and TRBJ1-1; D not resolved. The CDR3 contains 13 residues. Deletions cut 7 bases from V and 3 bases from J, with 12 bases between. Germline assignment: CDR1 MNHNS and CDR2 SASEGT. The CDR3 DNA follows: TGTGCCAGCACTTCGACACCTGACACTGAAGCTTTCTTT. It encodes CASTSTPDTEAFF.

This clone was found a few times. The chain couples TRBV7-8 to TRBJ1-5; D remains unclear. The germline CDR1 and CDR2 sequences are SGHVS and FQNEAQ. V lost 1 base and J lost 0, with 7 bases in between. The CDR3 contains 15 residues. CDR3 sequence: CASSLVFGSNQPQHF. The CDR3 nucleotides are TGTGCCAGCAGCTTAGTTTTCGGTAGCAATCAGCCCCAGCATTTT.

As regards this clone: The junction does not match germline at one end; this may be a read error. The rearrangement uses TRBV9 and TRBJ2-2; TRBD2 matches 13 bases. Germline assignment: CDR1 SGDLS and CDR2 YYNGEE. The CDR3 consists of 14 residues. CDR3 region: CASSVDGLAGDHLF. CDR3 nucleotides: TGTGCCAGCAGCGTAGACGGACTAGCGGGAGACCACCTTTTT.

The chain employs TRBV11-2 and TRBJ2-7; no reliable D call. CDR3 size: 16 residues. The V and J ends lost 3 bases and 1 base respectively, with 16 bases between them. The germline V gene has CDR1 SGHAT and CDR2 FQNNGV. The CDR3 DNA follows: TGTGCCAGCAGCTTTTTTCTTTCGGGTTCTTCCTACGAGCAGTACTTC. It is translated as CASSFFLSGSSYEQYF.

The gene calls are TRBV7-8 and TRBJ2-5, with D maybe TRBD1 (6 bases). V was clipped by 0 bases and J by 5 bases, with 16 bases between them. CDR1 and CDR2 (germline): SGHVS, FQNEAQ. The CDR3 has 16 residues. The CDR3: CASSLARVTGLETQYF. In DNA form, the CDR3 reads TGTGCCAGCAGCTTAGCGCGGGTAACAGGGCTGGAGACCCAGTACTTC.

This clone was found once. V and J are TRBV7-2 and TRBJ1-1, with 10 bases fitting TRBD1. The germline V gene has CDR1 SGHTA and CDR2 FQGNSA. V trimming: 1 base; J trimming: 4 bases; junction bases outside the gene matches: 0. The CDR3 length is 14 residues. The CDR3 sequence: CASSLGQGATEAFF. In DNA form, the CDR3 reads TGTGCCAGCAGCTTAGGACAGGGGGCCACTGAAGCTTTCTTT.

The CDR3 spells CASSEERGETQYF. The DNA for the CDR3 is TGTGCCAGCAGTGAAGAAAGGGGGGAGACCCAGTACTTC. The chain couples TRBV2 to TRBJ2-5, with TRBD1 as a possible D gene (6 bases). The CDR3 contains 13 residues. Germline CDR1 and CDR2: SNHLY and FYNNEI. Trimming left V 1 base short and J 5 bases short, with 8 bases between.

J is TRBJ1-5 and V is TRBV5-1; 7 nucleotides align to TRBD1. J lost 8 bases, V lost 3 bases, and 5 bases had no gene match. The CDR3 spans 13 residues. Germline V CDR1 and CDR2: SGHRS, YFSETQ. CDR3 sequence (DNA): TGCGCCAGCAGCTCCCAGGGGGGGGAGCCCCAGCATTTT. Residues: CASSSQGGEPQHF.

There are a few counts of this clone. The rearrangement uses TRBV5-1 and TRBJ2-5; the match to TRBD2 covers 9 bases. CDR1 is SGHRS and CDR2 is YFSETQ in the germline V gene. The CDR3 has 16 residues. With V trimmed by 3 bases and J by 1 base, 7 bases remained unmatched. CDR3 in amino acids: CASSSISGGAQETQYF. The CDR3 DNA is TGCGCCAGCAGCTCTATTAGCGGGGGAGCCCAAGAGACCCAGTACTTC.

This clone was counted once. This sequence joins TRBV27 and TRBJ1-1; D possibly corresponds to TRBD1 (5 bases). Trimming removed 5 bases at V and 5 bases at J, with 18 bases between. The CDR3 has 15 amino acids. CDR1 and CDR2 (germline): MNHEY, SMNVEV (reference sequence). DNA for the CDR3: TGTGCCAGCAGTCCGCCGGACACGGTAGGGACTGAAGCTTTCTTT. This codes for CASSPPDTVGTEAFF.

This clone was observed once. CDR3 nucleotides: TGCGCCAGCAGCCAACCCCGCCCGCTTAGCGGGGAGACCCAGTACTTC. Translated, it gives CASSQPRPLSGETQYF. The V gene is TRBV4-1, the J gene TRBJ2-5; 7 nucleotides align to TRBD2. CDR3 length: 16 amino acids. Germline loops: CDR1 MGHRA, CDR2 YSYEKL. Germline trimming cut 2 bases from V and 5 bases from J; bases unmatched to any gene: 11.

The chain is built from TRBV7-3 and TRBJ2-1, with 9 bases fitting TRBD1. The CDR3 consists of 14 residues. Germline CDR1 reads SGHTA; CDR2 reads FQGTGA. J lost 8 bases, V lost 5 bases, and 7 bases had no gene match. The CDR3 sequence: CASSGTGGVDEQFF. DNA for the CDR3: TGTGCCAGCAGCGGAACAGGGGGCGTGGATGAGCAGTTCTTC.

The chain has TRBV5-1 and TRBJ2-7, with 15 bases fitting TRBD2. CDR3 length: 13 amino acids. V gave up 8 bases and J gave up 4 bases; unmatched junction bases: 1. CDR1 is SGHRS, CDR2 YFSETQ, per germline. CDR3 in amino acids: CASGLAGGYEQYF. CDR3 sequence (DNA): TGCGCCAGTGGACTAGCGGGAGGGTACGAGCAGTACTTC.

The chain combines TRBV27 with TRBJ2-5; maybe TRBD2 (5 bases). The DNA end favors TRBJ2-7, so the J call may be wrong. Germline CDR1 MNHEY, CDR2 SMNVEV (reference sequence). This CDR3 contains 14 residues. In nucleotides, the CDR3 is TGTGCCAGCAGACCCATTAATGCGGGTAACGAGCAGTACTTC. It yields the protein CASRPINAGNEQYF.

This rearrangement joins TRBV12-5 to TRBJ1-2; D is perhaps TRBD1 (6 bases). Germline V gene lookup returns CDR1 LGHNT and CDR2 FRNRAP. The CDR3 consists of 14 residues. V gave up 4 bases and J gave up 9 bases, with 18 bases separating them. The chain's CDR3 is CASGSAGQPMSYTF. The DNA of the CDR3 is TGTGCTAGTGGTTCCGCCGGACAGCCTATGAGCTACACCTTC.

V usage is TRBV23-1 and J usage is TRBJ2-5, with 7 bases fitting TRBD1. TRBV23-1 is marked as an open reading frame, function uncertain. Trimming took 4 bases from V and 5 from J; bases not matched to a gene: 25. This CDR3 has 20 residues. CDR3 in DNA: TGCGCCAGCAGTCCCGCCTCCCACAGGGGCTCGAAGGGGTTCGGGGAGACCCAGTACTTC. It encodes CASSPASHRGSKGFGETQYF.

The V call is TRBV11-3, the J call TRBJ2-2; no clear D gene. The CDR3 is 13 residues long. The V gene lost 4 bases and the J gene lost 4 bases, with 7 bases spanning the gap. Germline assignment: CDR1 SGHNT and CDR2 YENEEA. CDR3 DNA sequence: TGTGCCAGCAGCTCCGTGGGCACCGGGGAGCTGTTTTTT. This codes for CASSSVGTGELFF.

The chain is built from TRBV6-5 and TRBJ1-1, with 7 bases identical to TRBD1. The germline gives CDR1 MNHEY, CDR2 SVGAGI. This CDR3 is 13 amino acids long. The junction had 6 bases not matched to a gene; V was cut back by 4 bases and J by 7 bases. The CDR3 nucleotides are TGTGCCAGCAGTTTGAAAGGGGGCAATGAAGCTTTCTTT. It encodes CASSLKGGNEAFF.

The chain joins TRBV2 to TRBJ2-3; D may be TRBD2 (7 bases). Germline loops: CDR1 SNHLY, CDR2 FYNNEI. The CDR3 runs to 16 residues. The V end lost 4 bases, the J end lost 4 bases, and 18 bases lay between the germline ends. The DNA for the CDR3 is TGTGCCAGCAGTGCCCCCGGGGGGCAGGATGCAGATACGCAGTATTTT. Protein product: CASSAPGGQDADTQYF.

The chain combines TRBV28 with TRBJ2-3, with 9 bases identical to TRBD1. The CDR3 spans 13 residues. Trimming at V came to 8 bases and at J to 2 bases, leaving 2 bases not matched to a gene. In germline, CDR1 is MDHEN, CDR2 SYDVKM. This CDR3 reads CASWDRATDTQYF. The CDR3 region has the DNA TGTGCCAGCTGGGACAGGGCCACAGATACGCAGTATTTT.

The V gene is TRBV9, the J gene TRBJ1-1, with 10 bases fitting TRBD1. The junction had 8 bases not matched to a gene; V was cut back by 3 bases and J by 3 bases. This CDR3 is built from 16 residues. Germline lookup yields CDR1 SGDLS and CDR2 YYNGEE. The CDR3 DNA follows: TGTGCCAGCAGCGCCCCTGGGACAGGGGTCTACACTGAAGCTTTCTTT. It encodes CASSAPGTGVYTEAFF.

The V gene is TRBV5-4, the J gene TRBJ1-4; TRBD1 matches 7 bases. The CDR3 runs 15 residues. CDR1 and CDR2 (germline): SGHNT, YYREEE (reference sequence). The ends lost 4 bases at V and 7 bases at J; junction bases unmatched: 10. The CDR3 coding sequence is TGTGCCAGCAGCCCGCGACAGGGCCTCGGTGAAAAACTGTTTTTT. The encoded protein is CASSPRQGLGEKLFF. Variable domain in full (rest from reference TRBV5-4 and TRBJ1-4): ETGVTQSPTHLIKTRGQQVTLRCSSQSGHNTVSWYQQALGQGPQFIFQYYREEENGRGNFPPRFSGLQFPNYSSELNVNALELDDSALYLCASSPRQGLGEKLFFGSGTQLSVL.

The genes are TRBV2 and TRBJ2-5; D possibly matches TRBD1 or TRBD2 (5 bases each). The V and J ends lost 3 bases and 5 bases respectively, with 10 bases between them. Per germline, CDR1 SNHLY and CDR2 FYNNEI. The CDR3 spans 13 residues. The CDR3 sequence is CASSDGGWETQYF. The CDR3 nucleotides are TGTGCCAGCAGTGATGGGGGTTGGGAGACCCAGTACTTC.

The chain links TRBV5-1 to TRBJ1-4, with a weak D call TRBD1 (5 bases). Germline V gives CDR1 SGHRS, CDR2 YFSETQ. V lost 0 bases, J lost 6 bases, and 15 bases lay in between. The CDR3 spans 16 residues. In DNA, the CDR3 is TGCGCCAGCAGCTTGGATACAGGAGTGGGACATGAAAAACTGTTTTTT. Protein: CASSLDTGVGHEKLFF.

The V and J genes are TRBV11-2 and TRBJ2-1; D is unresolved. This CDR3 is 14 amino acids long. Per the germline V gene, CDR1 is SGHAT and CDR2 is FQNNGV. V lost 7 bases and J lost 1, with 11 bases in between. Written as DNA, the CDR3 is TGTGCCAGCACCCTGACGGATTCCTACAATGAGCAGTTCTTC. It specifies CASTLTDSYNEQFF.